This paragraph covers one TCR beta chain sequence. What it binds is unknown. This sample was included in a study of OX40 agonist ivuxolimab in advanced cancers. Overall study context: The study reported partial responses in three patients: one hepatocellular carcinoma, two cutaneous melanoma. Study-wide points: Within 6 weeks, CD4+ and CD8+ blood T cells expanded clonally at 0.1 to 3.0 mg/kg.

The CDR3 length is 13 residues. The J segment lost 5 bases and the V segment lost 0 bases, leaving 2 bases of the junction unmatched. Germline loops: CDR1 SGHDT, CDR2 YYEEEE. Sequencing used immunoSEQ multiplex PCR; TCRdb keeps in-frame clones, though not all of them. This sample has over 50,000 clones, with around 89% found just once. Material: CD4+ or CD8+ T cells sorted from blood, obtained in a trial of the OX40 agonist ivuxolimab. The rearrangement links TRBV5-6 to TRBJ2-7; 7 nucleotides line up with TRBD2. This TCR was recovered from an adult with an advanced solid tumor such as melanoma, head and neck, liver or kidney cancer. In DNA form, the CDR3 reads TGTGCCAGCAGCTTGGAGGGAGGGGACGAGCAGTACTTC. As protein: CASSLEGGDEQYF.